The rows below give T cell receptor beta chains drawn from one sample of a study of T-cell memory formation after mild COVID-19. TCRdb itself ran the 5' RACE reads through MiXCR, one entry per CDR3 protein. Among hundreds of thousands of distinct CDR3 sequences, about a sixth were seen once, and the ten largest hold approximately 12%. The sequenced sample was PBMCs or a T cell subset sorted from them (not recorded which). The origin of the receptors is an adult woman who had mild COVID-19 (a few samples of this study predate the infection). Cell type and time point are not known. Each CDR3 is given with its conserved first and last residue. A D gene is named only where the DNA matches it firmly. Clone size is shown for a subset of rows, as once, few, many or a class of expanded clone.

CDR3aa,CDR3nt,j_gene,abundance,v_gene,d_gene
CASSQDPGAGTDTQYF,TGTGCCAGCAGCCAAGATCCAGGGGCCGGCACAGATACGCAGTATTTT,TRBJ2-3,.,TRBV4-2,.
CASSLQQGLAPLHF,TGTGCCAGCAGCTTACAACAGGGGTTGGCACCCCTCCACTTT,TRBJ1-6,.,TRBV7-9,TRBD1
CASSLAGTSTDTQYF,TGTGCCAGCAGCTTAGCCGGTACTAGCACAGATACGCAGTATTTT,TRBJ2-3,.,TRBV7-9,.
CASRSQMSREQYF,TGTGCCAGCAGGAGTCAGATGTCTAGGGAGCAGTACTTC,TRBJ2-7,few,TRBV6-5,.
CASSSQQGDSSYEQYF,TGTGCCAGCAGCTCTCAGCAGGGGGACTCCTCCTACGAGCAGTACTTC,TRBJ2-7,.,TRBV7-8,.
CARVDDTDTQYF,TGTGCCAGAGTGGACGACACAGATACGCAGTATTTT,TRBJ2-3,.,TRBV2,.
CASSLRLITYNEQFF,TGTGCCAGTAGTCTACGTCTAATTACCTACAATGAGCAGTTCTTC,TRBJ2-1,.,TRBV19,.
CATSDFQRLGGDTQYF,TGTGCCACCAGTGATTTTCAGAGACTCGGGGGAGATACGCAGTATTTT,TRBJ2-3,few,TRBV24-1,.
CASSLTGRADTQYF,TGTGCCAGCAGTCTCACAGGGAGAGCAGATACGCAGTATTTT,TRBJ2-3,.,TRBV27,.
CASSIGQTNTGELFF,TGTGCCAGCAGTATAGGACAGACGAACACCGGGGAGCTGTTTTTT,TRBJ2-2,.,TRBV27,.
CASSPQSRYEQFF,TGCGCCAGCAGCCCACAGAGCAGGTATGAGCAGTTCTTC,TRBJ2-1,.,TRBV4-1,.
CASSQDTGELFF,TGTGCCAGCAGCCAAGATACCGGGGAGCTGTTTTTT,TRBJ2-2,many,TRBV3-1,.
CASSQVGGTQYF,TGTGCCAGCAGCCAAGTCGGGGGAACCCAGTACTTC,TRBJ2-5,.,TRBV3-1,.
CASARKPGVTEAFF,TGTGCCAGCGCCAGAAAACCAGGGGTGACTGAAGCTTTCTTT,TRBJ1-1,few,TRBV3-1,.
CASRKQTETHTEAFF,TGTGCCAGCAGAAAACAGACGGAAACCCACACTGAAGCTTTCTTT,TRBJ1-1,few,TRBV12-3/TRBV12-4,.
CASSSDRAGANVLTF,TGTGCCAGCAGCTCGGACAGGGCTGGGGCCAACGTCCTGACTTTC,TRBJ2-6,.,TRBV7-2,TRBD1
CSVLRQGRDYGYTF,TGCAGCGTCTTGAGACAGGGTCGGGACTATGGCTACACCTTC,TRBJ1-2,.,TRBV29-1,TRBD1
CASFLEGAGTEAFF,TGTGCCAGCTTCTTGGAGGGGGCCGGCACTGAAGCTTTCTTT,TRBJ1-1,.,TRBV27,TRBD1
CASIPGQGIYGYTF,TGTGCCAGCATCCCGGGACAGGGGATCTATGGCTACACCTTC,TRBJ1-2,few,TRBV5-6,TRBD1
CASSLGDWRGDTQYF,TGTGCCAGCAGCCTGGGGGACTGGAGAGGAGATACGCAGTATTTT,TRBJ2-3,.,TRBV3-1,.